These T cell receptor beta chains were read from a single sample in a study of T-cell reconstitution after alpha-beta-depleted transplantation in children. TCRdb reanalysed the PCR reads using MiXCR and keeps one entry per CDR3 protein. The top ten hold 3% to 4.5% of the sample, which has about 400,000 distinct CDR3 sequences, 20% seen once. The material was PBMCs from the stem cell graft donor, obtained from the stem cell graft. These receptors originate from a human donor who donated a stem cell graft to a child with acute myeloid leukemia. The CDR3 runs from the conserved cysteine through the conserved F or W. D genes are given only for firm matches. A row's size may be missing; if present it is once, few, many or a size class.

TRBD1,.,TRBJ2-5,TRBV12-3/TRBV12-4,TGTGCCAGCAGCACCTCAGGGGGCCAAGAGACCCAGTACTTC,CASSTSGGQETQYF
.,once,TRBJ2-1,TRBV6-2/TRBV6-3,TGTGCCAGCAGTAAAGGAATCGATCAGTTCTTC,CASSKGIDQFF
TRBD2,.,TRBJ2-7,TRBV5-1,TGCGCCAGCAGCTTGGGGCTCGGACTAGCGGGAGGGCCGCAGTACTTC,CASSLGLGLAGGPQYF
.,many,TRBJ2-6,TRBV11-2,TGTGCCAGCAGCTTACGCGGCGGGGCGGGAGGGGCCAACGTCCTGACTTTC,CASSLRGGAGGANVLTF
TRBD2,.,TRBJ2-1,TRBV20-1,TGCAGTGCTAGAAAGGGTAGCGGGCTGGACAATGAGCAGTTCTTC,CSARKGSGLDNEQFF
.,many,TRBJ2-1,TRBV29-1,TGCAGCGTTGCAGTCCAGAGGTCTGAGCAGTTCTTC,CSVAVQRSEQFF
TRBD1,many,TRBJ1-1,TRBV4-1,TGCGCCAGCAGCGGGGACAGGGAGGCTGAAGCTTTCTTT,CASSGDREAEAFF
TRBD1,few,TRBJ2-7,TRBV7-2,TGTGCCAGCAGCTTCAGAGACAGGGTCCACGAGCAGTACTTC,CASSFRDRVHEQYF
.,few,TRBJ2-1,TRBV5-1,TGCGCCAGCAGCTTGGCGCCCGGGGGCATTGAGCAGTTCTTC,CASSLAPGGIEQFF
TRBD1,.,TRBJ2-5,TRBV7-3,TGTGCCAGCAGCCAAAAATGGACAGGACGACAAGAGACCCAGTACTTC,CASSQKWTGRQETQYF
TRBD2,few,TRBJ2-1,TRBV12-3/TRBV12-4,TGTGCCAGCGCGGGCAGACCAGCGGGAGGCAATGAGCAGTTCTTC,CASAGRPAGGNEQFF
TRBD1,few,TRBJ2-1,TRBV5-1,TGCGCCAGCAGCTTGAGACAGGGTTCTAAGTCCTACAATGAGCAGTTCTTC,CASSLRQGSKSYNEQFF
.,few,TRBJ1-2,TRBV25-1,TGTGCCAGCGAGTCAGTCAGGGGCTTGGATGGCTACACCTTC,CASESVRGLDGYTF
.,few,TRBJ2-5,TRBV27,TGTGCCAGCAGTTTATCAAGGACGGTAGAGACCCAGTACTTC,CASSLSRTVETQYF
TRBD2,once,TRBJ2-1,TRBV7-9,TGTGCCAGCAGCTTACAGCGGGAGTATGGGTCGAATGAGCAGTTCTTC,CASSLQREYGSNEQFF
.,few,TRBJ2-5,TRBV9,TGTGCCAGCAGCCCAACCCCCCAGCGAGCGGAGACCCAGTACTTC,CASSPTPQRAETQYF
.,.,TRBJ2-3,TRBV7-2,TGTGCCAGCAGCTACGGCAGGGGCACAGATACGCAGTATTTT,CASSYGRGTDTQYF
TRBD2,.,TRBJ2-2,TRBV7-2,TGTGCCAGCAGCACGGGACTAGTGGGAACCGGGGAGCTGTTTTTT,CASSTGLVGTGELFF
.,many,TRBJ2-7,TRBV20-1,TGCAGTGCTAGGAGTCCCAGCTCCTACGAGCAGTACTTC,CSARSPSSYEQYF
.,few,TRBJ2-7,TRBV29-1,TGCAGCGTTGTAACCAGCTACGAGCAGTACTTC,CSVVTSYEQYF
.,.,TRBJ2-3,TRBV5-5,TGTGCCAGCAGCTTAGTCAGGGCCGAAGATACGCAGTATTTT,CASSLVRAEDTQYF
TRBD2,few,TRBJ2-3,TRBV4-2,TGTGCCAGCAGCCGAGGGACTAGCGGGGATCAAGATACGCAGTATTTT,CASSRGTSGDQDTQYF
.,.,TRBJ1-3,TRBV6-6,TGTGCCACCGGGGCTGGAAACACCATATATTTT,CATGAGNTIYF
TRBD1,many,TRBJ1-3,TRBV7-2,TGTGCCAGCAGCTCAGCGACAGGGGGCGGAAACACCATATATTTT,CASSSATGGGNTIYF
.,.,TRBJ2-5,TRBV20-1,TGCAGTGCTGCCAGGGGTTACCAAGAGACCCAGTACTTC,CSAARGYQETQYF
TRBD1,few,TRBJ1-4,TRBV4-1,TGCGCCAGCAGCACGCAGGGGGCCAGGGAAAAACTGTTTTTT,CASSTQGAREKLFF
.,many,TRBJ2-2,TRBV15,TGTGCCACCAGCAGAGATCGGACCGGGGAGCTGTTTTTT,CATSRDRTGELFF
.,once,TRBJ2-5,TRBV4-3,TGCGCCAGCAGCCTCTCTAGCGTCGGTCAAGAGACCCAGTACTTC,CASSLSSVGQETQYF
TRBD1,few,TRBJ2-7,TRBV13,TGTGCCAGCAGCTACCCCTTTGAGAGGGGGCGGTCCTACGAGCAGTACTTC,CASSYPFERGRSYEQYF
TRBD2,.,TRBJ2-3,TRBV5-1,TGCGCCAGCAGCTTAGCGGGAACCCAACCAGATACGCAGTATTTT,CASSLAGTQPDTQYF
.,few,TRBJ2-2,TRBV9,TGTGCCAGCAGCGTAGGTCTGGGGGCGAACACCGGGGAGCTGTTTTTT,CASSVGLGANTGELFF
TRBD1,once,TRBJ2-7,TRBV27,TGTGCCAGCAGGGAGGACAGGGGCCCTTTCGAGCAGTACTTC,CASREDRGPFEQYF
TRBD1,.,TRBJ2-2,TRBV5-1,TGCGCCAGCAGAACAGGGGGAGACCCCGGGGAGCTGTTTTTT,CASRTGGDPGELFF
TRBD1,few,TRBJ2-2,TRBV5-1,TGCGCCAGCAGCTTGCTTGCGGACAGGGGGAACACCGGGGAGCTGTTTTTT,CASSLLADRGNTGELFF
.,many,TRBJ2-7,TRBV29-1,TGCAGCGTGGGACAACAGGAAAACTACGAGCAGTACTTC,CSVGQQENYEQYF
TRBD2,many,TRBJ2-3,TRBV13,TGTGCCAGCAGCTCCGGACTAGCGGGATTAGATACGCAGTATTTT,CASSSGLAGLDTQYF
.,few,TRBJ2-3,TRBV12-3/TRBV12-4,TGTGCCAGCACCACATCCCCTGGGTTCGGGGGAGAACGCACAGATACGCAGTATTTT,CASTTSPGFGGERTDTQYF
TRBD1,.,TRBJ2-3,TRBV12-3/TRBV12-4,TGTGCCAGCAGTTTTTGGAACGATAGACAGGGCCCAGATACGCAGTATTTT,CASSFWNDRQGPDTQYF
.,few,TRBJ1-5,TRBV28,TGTGCCAGCAGTTCCGCGTGGGGAGAAAAGCGTCAGCCCCAGCATTTT,CASSSAWGEKRQPQHF
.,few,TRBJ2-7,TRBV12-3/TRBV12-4,TGTGCCAGCAGCGCCCTCGGGCCAGGGAATGACGAGCAGTACTTC,CASSALGPGNDEQYF
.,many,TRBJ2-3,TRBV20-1,TGCAGTGCTAGGTTAGGTGGGAGAGTAACAGATACGCAGTATTTT,CSARLGGRVTDTQYF
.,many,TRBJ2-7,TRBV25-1,TGTGCCAGCAGTGGAGAGGGACTTCCCTACGAGCAGTACTTC,CASSGEGLPYEQYF
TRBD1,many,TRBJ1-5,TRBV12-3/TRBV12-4,TGTGCCAGCAGTTCCGGGACAGGGGCTCAGCCCCAGCATTTT,CASSSGTGAQPQHF
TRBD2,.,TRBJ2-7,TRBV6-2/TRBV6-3,TGTGCCAGCAGTTACTCGTTGGGACTAGCGGAAACCTACGAGCAGTACTTC,CASSYSLGLAETYEQYF
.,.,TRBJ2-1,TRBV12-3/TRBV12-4,TGTGCCAGCAGTCTGAGGAGCGGGTACTACAATGAGCAGTTCTTC,CASSLRSGYYNEQFF
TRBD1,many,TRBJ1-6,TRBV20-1,TGCAGTGCGCAGACAGGGGGACGGCGTTATAATTCACCCCTCCACTTT,CSAQTGGRRYNSPLHF
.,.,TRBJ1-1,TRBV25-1,TGTGCCAGCAGTGAGAACAACGGGCCCGCGGCTTTCTTT,CASSENNGPAAFF
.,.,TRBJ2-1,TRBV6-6,TGTGCCAGCAGTTACTCCGTGGATGAGCAGTTCTTC,CASSYSVDEQFF
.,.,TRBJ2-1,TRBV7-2,TGTGCCAGCAGGGCACCGGGAGTTCGGTACAATGAGCAGTTCTTC,CASRAPGVRYNEQFF
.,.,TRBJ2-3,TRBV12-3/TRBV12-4,TGTGCCAGCAGCCACGACGTTGAAGTCGCGAGCACAGATACGCAGTATTTT,CASSHDVEVASTDTQYF
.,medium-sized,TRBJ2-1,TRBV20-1,TGCAGTGCAGATAAAGACGGGCCAGATGAGCAGTTCTTC,CSADKDGPDEQFF
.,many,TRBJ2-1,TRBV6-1,TGTGCCAGCATTCGAGGGTACAATGAGCAGTTCTTC,CASIRGYNEQFF
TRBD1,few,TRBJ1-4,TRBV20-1,TGCAGTGCTGAGTCGGACAGGGGGAGAACTAATGAAAAACTGTTTTTT,CSAESDRGRTNEKLFF
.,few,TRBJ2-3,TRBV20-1,TGCAGTGCTACTCAGGGTGACAGCACAGATACGCAGTATTTT,CSATQGDSTDTQYF